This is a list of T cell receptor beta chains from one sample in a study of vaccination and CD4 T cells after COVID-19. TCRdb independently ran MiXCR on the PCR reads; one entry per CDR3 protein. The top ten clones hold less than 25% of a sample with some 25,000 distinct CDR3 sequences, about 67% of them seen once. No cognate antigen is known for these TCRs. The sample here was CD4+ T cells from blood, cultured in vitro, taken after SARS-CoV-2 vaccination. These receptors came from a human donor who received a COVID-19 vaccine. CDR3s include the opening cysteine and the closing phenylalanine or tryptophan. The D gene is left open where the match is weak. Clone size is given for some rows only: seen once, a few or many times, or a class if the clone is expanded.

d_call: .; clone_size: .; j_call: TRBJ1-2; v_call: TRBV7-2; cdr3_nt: TGTGCCAGCAGCTTAGAAAGCGGCAGAAGCTATGGCTACACCTTC; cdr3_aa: CASSLESGRSYGYTF
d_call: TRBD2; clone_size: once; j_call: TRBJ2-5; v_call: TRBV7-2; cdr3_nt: TGTGCCAGCAGCTTAATCGGGGGGGCCGAGACCCAGTACTTC; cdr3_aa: CASSLIGGAETQYF
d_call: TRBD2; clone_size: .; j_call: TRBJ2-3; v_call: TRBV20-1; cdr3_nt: TGCAGTGCCAGAGAACTAGCGGGGGGGCCAGATACGCAGTATTTT; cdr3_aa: CSARELAGGPDTQYF
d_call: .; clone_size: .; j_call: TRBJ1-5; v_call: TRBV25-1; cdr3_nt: TGTGCCAGCAGTGAAGGGTCCGCAGGGGAGTTCATCGGGGATCAGCCCCAGCATTTT; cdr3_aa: CASSEGSAGEFIGDQPQHF
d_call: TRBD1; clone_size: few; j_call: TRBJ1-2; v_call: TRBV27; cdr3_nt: TGTGCCAGCAGTTCCTCGGGACAGGGAGGTGGCTACACCTTC; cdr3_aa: CASSSSGQGGGYTF
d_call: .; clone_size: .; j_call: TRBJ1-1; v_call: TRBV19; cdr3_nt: TGTGCCATCTTGGATCGTTCTGAAGCTTTCTTT; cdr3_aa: CAILDRSEAFF
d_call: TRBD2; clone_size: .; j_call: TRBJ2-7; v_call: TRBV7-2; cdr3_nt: TGTGCCAGCAGCTTAGAAGCGGGGACCTCCTACGAGCAGTACTTC; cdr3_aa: CASSLEAGTSYEQYF
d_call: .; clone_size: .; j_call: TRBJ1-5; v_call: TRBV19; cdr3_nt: TGTGCCAGTAGTTTGGGGGGACTTGGGGGTCAGCCCCAGCATTTT; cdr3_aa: CASSLGGLGGQPQHF
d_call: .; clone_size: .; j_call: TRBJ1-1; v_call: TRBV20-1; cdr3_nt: TGCAGTGCTTCACAGGGCAGAGGCACTGAAGCTTTCTTT; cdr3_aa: CSASQGRGTEAFF
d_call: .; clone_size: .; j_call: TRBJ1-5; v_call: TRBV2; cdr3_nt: TGTGCCAGCAGTGGAGGGGATCGCAATCAGCCCCAGCATTTT; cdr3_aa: CASSGGDRNQPQHF
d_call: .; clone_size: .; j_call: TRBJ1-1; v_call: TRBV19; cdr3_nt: TGTGCCAGTAGTGCTCGGGGAGGCACTGAAGCTTTCTTT; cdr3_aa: CASSARGGTEAFF
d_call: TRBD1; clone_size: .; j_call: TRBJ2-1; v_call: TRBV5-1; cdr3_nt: TGCGCCAGCAGCCACGAGGGTGGGACAGGGGGCGGAGGAGAGCAGTTCTTC; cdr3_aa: CASSHEGGTGGGGEQFF
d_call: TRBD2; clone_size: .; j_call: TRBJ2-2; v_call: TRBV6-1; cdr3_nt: TGTGCCAGCAGCCCGACTAGCGGAAAGCTGTTTTTT; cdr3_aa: CASSPTSGKLFF
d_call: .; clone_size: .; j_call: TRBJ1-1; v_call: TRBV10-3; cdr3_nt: TGTGCCATCAGTGAGGGCTTCCTTCGAAGCACTGAAGCTTTCTTT; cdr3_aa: CAISEGFLRSTEAFF
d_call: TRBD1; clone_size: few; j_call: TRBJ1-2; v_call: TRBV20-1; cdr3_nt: TGCAGTGCCCCGCCGGGACAGATAAACTATGGCTACACCTTC; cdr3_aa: CSAPPGQINYGYTF
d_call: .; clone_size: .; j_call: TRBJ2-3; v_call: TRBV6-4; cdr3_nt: TGTGCCAGCAGAAGGGACCAAAACACAGATACGCAGTATTTT; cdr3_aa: CASRRDQNTDTQYF
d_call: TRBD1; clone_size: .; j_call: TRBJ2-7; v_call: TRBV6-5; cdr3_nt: TGTGCCAGCAGTTCGACAGGGGGCGAGCAGTACTTC; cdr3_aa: CASSSTGGEQYF
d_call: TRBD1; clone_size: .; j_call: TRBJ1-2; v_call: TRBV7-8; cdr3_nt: TGTGCCAGCAGCGGACGGACAGGAGGGCTGTATGGCTACACCTTC; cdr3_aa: CASSGRTGGLYGYTF
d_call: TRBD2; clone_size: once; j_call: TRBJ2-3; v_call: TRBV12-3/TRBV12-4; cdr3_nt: TGTGCCAGCAGTTCATCGGGACTAGCGGGTTCCACAGATACGCAGTATTTT; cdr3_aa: CASSSSGLAGSTDTQYF
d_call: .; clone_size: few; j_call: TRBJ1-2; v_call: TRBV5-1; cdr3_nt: TGCGCCAGCAAGTTAGCAGTTGCTAACTATGGCTACACCTTC; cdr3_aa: CASKLAVANYGYTF
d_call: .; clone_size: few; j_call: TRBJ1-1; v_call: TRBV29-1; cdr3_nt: TGCAGCGTTGTAAAGGGATGGGACACTGAAGCTTTCTTT; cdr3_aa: CSVVKGWDTEAFF
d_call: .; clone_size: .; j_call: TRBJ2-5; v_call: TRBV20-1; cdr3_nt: TGCAGTGCTAGTAATCAGATTCAAGAGACCCAGTACTTC; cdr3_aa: CSASNQIQETQYF
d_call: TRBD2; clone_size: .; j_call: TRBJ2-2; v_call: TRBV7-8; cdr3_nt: TGTGCCAGCAGCTCGGGACTAGCGGGGGGGCCGGCGGCCGGGGAGCTGTTTTTT; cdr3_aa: CASSSGLAGGPAAGELFF
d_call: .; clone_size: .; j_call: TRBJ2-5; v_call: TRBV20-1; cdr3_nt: TGCAGTGCTAGAGGACCCCAAGGGATGGAGACCCAGTACTTC; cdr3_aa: CSARGPQGMETQYF
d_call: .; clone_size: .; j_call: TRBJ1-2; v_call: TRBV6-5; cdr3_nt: TGTGCCAGCAGTTACACCAGGGGAACGGGCTACACCTTC; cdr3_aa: CASSYTRGTGYTF
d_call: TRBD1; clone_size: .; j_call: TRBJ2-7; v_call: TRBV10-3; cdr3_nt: TGTGCCATCAGTGAGTCAAGCAGACAGGGCCACGAGCAGTACTTC; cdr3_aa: CAISESSRQGHEQYF
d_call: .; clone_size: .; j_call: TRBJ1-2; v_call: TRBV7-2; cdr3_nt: TGTGCCAGCAGCTTAGGGGCGACTAACTATGGCTACACCTTC; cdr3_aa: CASSLGATNYGYTF
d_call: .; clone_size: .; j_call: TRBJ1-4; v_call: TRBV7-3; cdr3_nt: TGTGCCAGCAGCTTATTGAGGGGTGGGGAACTGTTTTTT; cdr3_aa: CASSLLRGGELFF
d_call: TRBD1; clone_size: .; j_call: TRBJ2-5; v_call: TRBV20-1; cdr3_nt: TGCAGTGCTATGACAGGGGAAGGTTCCTTGGAGACCCAGTACTTC; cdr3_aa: CSAMTGEGSLETQYF
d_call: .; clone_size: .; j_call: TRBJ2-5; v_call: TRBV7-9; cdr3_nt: TGTGCCATTACGGTACGGGGGGAGACCCAGTACTTC; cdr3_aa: CAITVRGETQYF
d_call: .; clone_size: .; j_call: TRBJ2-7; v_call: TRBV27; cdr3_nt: TGTGCCAGCAGTTTATTCACCGGGACATCAAGCCCCGGGGAGCAGTACTTC; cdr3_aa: CASSLFTGTSSPGEQYF
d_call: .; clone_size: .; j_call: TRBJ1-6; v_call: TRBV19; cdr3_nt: TGTGCCAGTACCCTCGAAATGGGGTGGAATTCACCCCTCCACTTT; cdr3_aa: CASTLEMGWNSPLHF
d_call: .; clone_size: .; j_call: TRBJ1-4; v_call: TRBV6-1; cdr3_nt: TGTGCCAGCAATGAGCTAAGACACGTTAATGAAAAACTGTTTTTT; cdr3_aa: CASNELRHVNEKLFF
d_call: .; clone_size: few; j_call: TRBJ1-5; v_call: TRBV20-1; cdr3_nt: TGCAGTGCTAGGGGGGGGCCCCAAAGTCCCCAGCATTTT; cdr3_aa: CSARGGPQSPQHF
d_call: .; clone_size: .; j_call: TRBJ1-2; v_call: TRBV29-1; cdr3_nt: TGCAGCGTTGAAGTGAGACCCGGCTACACCTTC; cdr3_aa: CSVEVRPGYTF
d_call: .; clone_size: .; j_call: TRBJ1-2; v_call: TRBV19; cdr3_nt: TGTGCCAGTAGATTCATGTCCCGGGGGGGACGGAGTGGCTACACCTTC; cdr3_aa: CASRFMSRGGRSGYTF
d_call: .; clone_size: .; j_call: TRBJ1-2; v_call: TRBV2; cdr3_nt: TGTGCCAGCAGTGAAGTAATAGGGAGGTATGGCTACACCTTC; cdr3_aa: CASSEVIGRYGYTF
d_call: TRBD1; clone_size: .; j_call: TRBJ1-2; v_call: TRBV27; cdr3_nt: TGTGCCAGCAGTCCCACCGGACAGGGATTGTTCACCTTC; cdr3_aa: CASSPTGQGLFTF
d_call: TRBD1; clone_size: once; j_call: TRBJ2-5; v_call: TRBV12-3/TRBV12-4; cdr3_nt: TGTGCCAGCAGTCTAGACAGGGGTCAAGAGACCCAGTACTTC; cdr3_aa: CASSLDRGQETQYF
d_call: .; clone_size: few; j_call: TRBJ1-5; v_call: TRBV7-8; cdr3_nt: TGTGCCAGCAGCTTAGTGGAACTTAGCAATCAGCCCCAGCATTTT; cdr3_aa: CASSLVELSNQPQHF
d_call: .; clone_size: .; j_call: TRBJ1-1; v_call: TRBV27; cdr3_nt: TGTGCCAGCAGTGCCGGACAGCGGAACACTGAAGCTTTCTTT; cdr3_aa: CASSAGQRNTEAFF